The subject of this entry is one T cell receptor (beta chain). Its matching antigen is unknown. The libraries of TRB cDNA were prepared using 5' RACE with UMI labels. TCRdb reworked the 5' RACE reads into one entry per CDR3 protein, no DNA. The table gives 90,000 to 150,000 distinct CDR3 sequences; the top ten clones make up around 0.36% of it. The sample comes from a study of CXCR3-negative and CXCR3-positive naive CD8 T cells. Study-wide results and caveats: CXCR3-positive naive cells carried more hydrophobic TRB CDR3s than CXCR3-negative ones.

This CDR3 has 21 amino acids. Germline V gene lookup returns CDR1 SQVTM and CDR2 ANQGSEA. By phenotype, naive CD8+ T cells were CD45RO-CCR7+CD27+CD95-. The sequenced sample consisted of naive CXCR3+ CD8+ T cells from blood. Subset indicated: CD45RO-CCR7+CD27+CD95- naive CD8+ T cells expressing CXCR3 (TNR3+). The clonotype comes from a human donor in good health. Some clones in this sample may be carry-over from other donors' samples. This chain uses TRBV29-1 with TRBJ2-6; TCRdb reports TRBD1, a call that lacks DNA to check it against. The CDR3 protein is CSVEDLVIGTGGEAGANVLTF.